Below, one T cell receptor beta chain is given with its context. Its antigen remains unidentified. The data are from a study of OX40 agonist ivuxolimab in advanced cancers. At the level of the study: Melanoma, hepatocellular carcinoma, head and neck or renal cell cancer occurred in dose-escalation patients.

General study findings and limits: The antigens recognized by the expanded peripheral T cells, that is their antigen specificity, were not determined. Fewer expanded clones were found on average in CD4+ than in CD8+ T cells.

TCRdb's table, derived via immunoSEQ multiplex PCR, lists solely in-frame clones and lacks some. The table shows tens of thousands of clones, with around 86% occurring only once. This CDR3 has 15 amino acids. V gave up 1 base and J gave up 7 bases, with 14 bases separating them. Germline V gene sequence: CDR1 SSHAT, CDR2 FNYEAQ (reference sequence). Here the sequenced sample was CD4+ or CD8+ T cells sorted from blood, taken in a trial of the OX40 agonist ivuxolimab. The chain is built from TRBV7-7 and TRBJ2-1; D perhaps matches TRBD1 (6 bases). The sequence was obtained from an adult with an advanced solid tumor such as melanoma, head and neck, liver or kidney cancer. The CDR3 DNA reads TGTGCCAGCAGCTTAGGGGTGGGGGCCCGGAATGAGCAGTTCTTC. Its protein product is CASSLGVGARNEQFF.